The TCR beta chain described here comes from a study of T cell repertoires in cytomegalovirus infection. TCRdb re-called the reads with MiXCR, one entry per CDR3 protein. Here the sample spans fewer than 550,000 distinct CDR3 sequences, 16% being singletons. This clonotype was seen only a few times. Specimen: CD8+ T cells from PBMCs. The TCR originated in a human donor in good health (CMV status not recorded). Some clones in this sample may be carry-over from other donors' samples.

CDR3 sequence reads: CASSQRRYQETQYF. The CDR3 bases are TGTGCCAGCAGCCAACGAAGGTACCAAGAGACCCAGTACTTC. The chain recombines TRBV14 with TRBJ2-5, with unresolved D. CDR3 size: 14 residues. The V gene's germline CDR1 is SGHDN and CDR2 FVKESK. V was pared by 2 bases and J by 0 bases, with 7 bases between.